The 10 T cell receptor beta chains below come from one sample, sequenced in a study of technical replicates of blood from a handful of donors. Profiling relied on immunoSEQ multiplex PCR, and the TCRdb table lists in-frame clones only, not all of them. Among approximately 99,000 clones listed, roughly 96% were seen once. Specimen: T cells isolated from PBMCs. Receptor source: a human donor in good health.

The count of this clone is one. V is TRBV2 and J is TRBJ2-2, with 7 bases fitting TRBD2. Per germline, CDR1 SNHLY and CDR2 FYNNEI. This CDR3 is built from 16 residues. Here the CDR3 reads CGFNGGGAGYTGELFF. CDR3 bases: TGTGGCTTCAACGGGGGAGGGGCGGGGTACACCGGGGAGCTGTTTTTT.

The chain links TRBV11-3 to TRBJ1-1; tentatively, D is TRBD1 (6 bases). V lost 5 bases and J lost 6, with 16 bases in between. This CDR3 has 14 amino acids. Germline lookup yields CDR1 SGHNT and CDR2 YENEEA. CDR3 coding DNA: TGTGCCAGCAGCCAATTGCCAGGGGTGGCTGAAGCTTTCTTT. Translating gives CASSQLPGVAEAFF.

The sample holds a few counts of this clone. This chain uses TRBV12-5 with TRBJ1-2, with D possibly being TRBD1 (6 bases). Between the trimmed V and J ends, which lost 6 bases and 4 bases, there was a span of 9 bases. Germline loops: CDR1 LGHNT, CDR2 FRNRAP. There are 12 residues in the CDR3. CDR3 protein: CASGQGPYGYTF. The DNA of the CDR3 is TGTGCTAGTGGACAGGGTCCCTATGGCTACACCTTC. Drawing the rest from reference TRBV12-5 and TRBJ1-2, the complete variable domain is DARVTQTPRHKVTEMGQEVTMRCQPILGHNTVFWYRQTMMQGLELLAYFRNRAPLDDSGMPKDRFSAEMPDATLATLKIQPSEPRDSAVYFCASGQGPYGYTFGSGTRLTVV.

The V gene is TRBV5-1, the J gene TRBJ2-3, with TRBD2 matching 8 bases. The CDR3 has 16 residues. The ends lost 0 bases at V and 6 bases at J; junction bases unmatched: 9. Germline loops: CDR1 SGHRS, CDR2 YFSETQ. This CDR3 reads CASSLASGSGLDTQYF. The CDR3 region has the DNA TGCGCCAGCAGCTTGGCAAGCGGGAGTGGGTTGGATACGCAGTATTTT.

V and J are TRBV5-1 and TRBJ1-4; 9 bases are a match to TRBD1. The V gene end was trimmed by 1 base and the J gene end by 8 bases; junction bases not matched to a gene: 3. The CDR3 extends over 14 amino acids. Germline V CDR1 and CDR2: SGHRS, YFSETQ. CDR3 protein: CASSLRTGDEKLFF. As DNA, the CDR3 is TGCGCCAGCAGCTTGCGGACAGGGGACGAAAAACTGTTTTTT.

The chain recombines TRBV6-5 with TRBJ1-1, with D hard to call. V was pared by 0 bases and J by 4 bases, with 12 bases between. CDR3 length: 15 residues. Germline V CDR1 and CDR2: MNHEY, SVGAGI. In DNA form, the CDR3 reads TGTGCCAGCAGTTACTCGGGCGGGTGGACCACTGAAGCTTTCTTT. This encodes CASSYSGGWTTEAFF.

As DNA, the CDR3 is TGTGCCAGCAGCTTAAGAGGACTAGCGGAGGTGCGCACAGATACGCAGTATTTT. Protein: CASSLRGLAEVRTDTQYF. This chain links TRBV7-3 with TRBJ2-3; 10 nucleotides match TRBD2. The CDR3 spans 18 residues. From germline, CDR1 is SGHTA and CDR2 FQGTGA. J gave up 1 base and V 1 base, and 8 bases lay outside the gene matches.

The chain is built from TRBV6-5 and TRBJ1-3; D gene ambiguous. The CDR3 consists of 15 residues. Trimming removed 4 bases from V and 4 bases from J, with 14 bases in between. CDR1 and CDR2 from the germline V gene are MNHEY and SVGAGI. CDR3 protein: CASSLRGVEGNTIYF. The CDR3 bases are TGTGCCAGCAGTTTACGCGGGGTGGAAGGAAACACCATATATTTT.

V gene TRBV29-1 combines with J gene TRBJ2-3; the match to TRBD1 covers 9 bases. Trimming cost V 6 bases and J 0 bases; bases outside gene matches: 4. Germline V CDR1 and CDR2: SQVTM, ANQGSEA. CDR3 length: 14 residues. CDR3 protein: CSVAGTGSTDTQYF. The CDR3 region has the DNA TGCAGCGTAGCCGGGACAGGGAGCACAGATACGCAGTATTTT.

In DNA, the CDR3 is TGTGCCAGTAGTATAGGGGGCGAACTTACAGGGACCCAGTACTTC. Translated: CASSIGGELTGTQYF. V is TRBV19 and J is TRBJ2-5, with D maybe TRBD1 (5 bases). V lost 1 base and J lost 7, with 16 bases in between. This CDR3 region has 15 residues. Per germline, CDR1 LNHDA and CDR2 SQIVND (reference sequence).